This TCR beta chain was documented in a study of control samples from healthy donors and cancer patients (dated by TCRdb to about 2020). The library came from the immunoSEQ multiplex PCR assay. TCRdb provides this immuneACCESS table in a form limited to in-frame rearrangements. Some clones are lacking; in checked studies, under half of them reflect an unresolved V gene, and why the rest are absent is not known. The sample records 100,000 to 150,000 clones, 85% to 95% of which are singletons. The ten largest clones represent more than 6.5% of the sample. A note on this clone: This clone's antigen is unknown. No much larger clone exists at a distance of one base, and base qualities are not known.

The sequenced sample consisted of blood. This TCR was recovered from a young man in good health.

For the CDR3, the sequence is CASSPPGLFFGYTF. The nucleotide sequence is TGTGCCAGCAGCCCTCCGGGGCTCTTCTTTGGCTACACCTTC. This chain is built from TRBV2 and TRBJ1-2; matching of 5 bases hints at TRBD1 as the D gene. The CDR3, from cysteine to phenylalanine, totals 14 residues. Here the CDR3 DNA is all that survives: 42 bases in frame from base 1. The germline V gene sets CDR1 to SNHLY and CDR2 to FYNNEI. A distance of 18 bases separates the germline ends of V and J, which lose 6 bases and 7 bases respectively.